The 14 T cell receptor beta chains given below trace back to one sample, sequenced in a study of control samples from healthy donors and cancer patients. Data came from immunoSEQ multiplex PCR; TCRdb stores just in-frame clones and leaves some out. The sample lists fewer than 6,000 clones, about four fifths seen once, with about 7% in the top ten. The sample was formalin-fixed, paraffin-embedded tissue. The receptors were gathered from a female donor with lung cancer.

The chain carries TRBV3-1 (or the pseudogene TRBV3-2) and TRBJ2-7; 14 bases fit TRBD2. The J segment lost 7 bases and the V segment lost 3 bases, leaving 8 bases of the junction unmatched. The CDR3 has 16 amino acids. CDR1 and CDR2 (germline): LGHDT, YNNKEL (reference sequence). The CDR3 protein is CASSQGLAGAYLEQYF. The CDR3 nucleotides are TGTGCCAGCAGCCAGGGACTAGCGGGAGCGTATCTTGAGCAGTACTTC.

The chain carries TRBV5-1 and TRBJ2-7; a weak D match, TRBD2 (6 bases). The CDR3 totals 13 residues. Germline V gene sequence: CDR1 SGHRS, CDR2 YFSETQ. With 1 base removed from V and 6 bases from J, the gap between germline ends came to 11 bases. CDR3 amino acids: CASSLSLATEQYF. As DNA, the CDR3 is TGCGCCAGCAGCTTGTCTCTAGCGACCGAGCAGTACTTC.

The V and J genes are TRBV11-2 and TRBJ2-7; 9 positions match TRBD1. The J segment lost 3 bases and the V segment lost 5 bases, leaving 5 bases of the junction unmatched. Germline CDR1 is SGHAT and CDR2 is FQNNGV. This CDR3 has 14 amino acids. The CDR3 coding sequence is TGTGCCAGCAGCACGGGACAGGGTTTCTACGAGCAGTACTTC. This encodes CASSTGQGFYEQYF.

This chain joins TRBV7-2 and TRBJ1-5; TRBD1 agrees at 9 bases. V shed 5 bases and J 2 bases; nucleotides not matched to a gene: 4. This CDR3 is 15 amino acids long. Per germline, CDR1 SGHTA and CDR2 FQGNSA. CDR3 protein: CASSPGQGRNQPQHF. The CDR3 region has the DNA TGTGCCAGCAGCCCTGGACAGGGGCGCAATCAGCCCCAGCATTTT.

The J gene is TRBJ1-3, the V gene TRBV5-1; no clear D gene. Germline-derived CDR1 and CDR2 are SGHRS and YFSETQ. V lost 0 bases to trimming and J lost 4 bases, with 11 bases between them. This CDR3 spans 15 amino acids. The CDR3 nucleotides are TGCGCCAGCAGCTTGGGAGGGATCGCGGGAAACACCATATATTTT. This sequence encodes CASSLGGIAGNTIYF. Full variable domain (outside the CDR3, taken from reference TRBV5-1 and TRBJ1-3): KAGVTQTPRYLIKTRGQQVTLSCSPISGHRSVSWYQQTPGQGLQFLFEYFSETQRNKGNFPGRFSGRQFSNSRSEMNVSTLELGDSALYLCASSLGGIAGNTIYFGEGSWLTVV.

V gene TRBV2 combines with J gene TRBJ2-2, with a weak D call TRBD1 (6 bases). Trimming pared 1 base from V and 7 bases from J, leaving 13 bases between. This CDR3 region has 15 residues. Germline CDR1 is SNHLY and CDR2 is FYNNEI. DNA for the CDR3: TGTGCCAGCAGTGAAGGTCGAGGGGGAATCGGGGAGCTGTTTTTT. Amino acid sequence: CASSEGRGGIGELFF.

The chain employs TRBV7-9 and TRBJ2-3, with unresolved D. The V gene lost 1 base and the J gene lost 4 bases, with 3 bases spanning the gap. Germline V gene data show CDR1 as SEHNR and CDR2 as FQNEAQ (reference sequence). This CDR3 contains 12 residues. CDR3 sequence reads: CASSLVADTQYF. CDR3 DNA: TGTGCCAGCAGCTTAGTCGCAGATACGCAGTATTTT. The full variable domain, completed using reference TRBV7-9 and TRBJ2-3, is DTGVSQNPRHKITKRGQNVTFRCDPISEHNRLYWYRQTLGQGPEFLTYFQNEAQLEKSRLLSDRFSAERPKGSFSTLEIQRTEQGDSAMYLCASSLVADTQYFGPGTRLTVL.

This clone was counted once. The J gene is TRBJ2-3, the V gene TRBV6-2 or TRBV6-3; D might be TRBD2 (5 bases). Looked up from germline, CDR1 is MNHEY and CDR2 is SVGEGT. CDR3 length equals 15 residues. Trimming pared 5 bases from V and 1 base from J, leaving 13 bases between. The CDR3 DNA sequence: TGTGCCAGCAGTAAGAAGACGCGGGGCACAGATACGCAGTATTTT. It yields the protein CASSKKTRGTDTQYF.

The genes are TRBV9 and TRBJ1-2; D is ambiguous. Trimming took 4 bases from V and 6 from J, leaving 16 bases between them. This CDR3 has 14 amino acids. Germline V lookup: CDR1 SGDLS, CDR2 YYNGEE. CDR3 sequence (DNA): TGTGCCAGCAGCCCTCCTCTGCCTAGGGATGGCTACACCTTC. Protein: CASSPPLPRDGYTF.

V and J are TRBV5-5 and TRBJ2-3; 12 bases fit TRBD2. The germline V gene has CDR1 SGHKS and CDR2 YYEKEE (reference sequence). Unmatched junction bases numbered 2, after V lost 4 bases and J lost 5 bases. This CDR3 region has 14 residues. As DNA, the CDR3 is TGTGCCAGCAGCATGACTAGCGGGGGAGATACGCAGTATTTT. This gives the protein CASSMTSGGDTQYF.

The chain recombines TRBV7-9 with TRBJ2-1; D is ambiguous. Trimming removed 5 bases at V and 4 bases at J, with 9 bases between. The germline V gene has CDR1 SEHNR and CDR2 FQNEAQ (reference sequence). The CDR3 contains 13 residues. CDR3 coding DNA: TGTGCCAGCAGCCCCGGCATATACAATGAGCAGTTCTTC. Amino acids: CASSPGIYNEQFF.

The chain joins TRBV5-6 to TRBJ1-2; D uncertain. There are 15 residues in the CDR3. From germline, CDR1 is SGHDT and CDR2 YYEEEE. Trimming shortened V by 2 bases and J by 6 bases, and 17 bases separated the two germline ends. CDR3 DNA: TGTGCCAGCAGCTTTTCATTGGTGGGCCCGGATGGCTACACCTTC. Amino acid sequence: CASSFSLVGPDGYTF.

This rearrangement joins TRBV10-3 to TRBJ2-5, with 9 positions matching TRBD1. This CDR3 is 14 amino acids long. The V gene's germline CDR1 is ENHRY and CDR2 SYGVKD. Unmatched junction bases numbered 3, after V lost 2 bases and J lost 5 bases. The chain's CDR3 is CAISEGTGRETQYF. In nucleotides, the CDR3 is TGTGCCATCAGTGAGGGGACAGGGAGGGAGACCCAGTACTTC.

This clone has just a few counts. The rearrangement links TRBV25-1 to TRBJ2-5; TRBD2 aligns across 13 bases. With V trimmed by 2 bases and J by 5 bases, 2 bases remained unmatched. Per germline, CDR1 MGHDK and CDR2 SYGVNS. This CDR3 spans 15 amino acids. In DNA, the CDR3 is TGTGCCAGCAGTGAAGGACTAGCGGGAGTGGAGACCCAGTACTTC. This sequence encodes CASSEGLAGVETQYF.